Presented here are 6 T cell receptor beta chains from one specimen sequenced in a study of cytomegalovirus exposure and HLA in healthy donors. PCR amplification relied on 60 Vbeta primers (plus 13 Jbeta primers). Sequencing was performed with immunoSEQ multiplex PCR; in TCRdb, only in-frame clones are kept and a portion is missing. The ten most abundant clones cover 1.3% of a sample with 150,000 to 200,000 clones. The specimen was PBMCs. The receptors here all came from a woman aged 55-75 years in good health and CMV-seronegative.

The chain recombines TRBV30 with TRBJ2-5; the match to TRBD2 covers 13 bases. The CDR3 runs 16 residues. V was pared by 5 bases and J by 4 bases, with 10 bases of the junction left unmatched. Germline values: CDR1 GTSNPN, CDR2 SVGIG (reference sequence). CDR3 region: CAWGEGRLAGGETQYF. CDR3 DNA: TGTGCCTGGGGAGAGGGGCGACTAGCGGGAGGAGAGACCCAGTACTTC.

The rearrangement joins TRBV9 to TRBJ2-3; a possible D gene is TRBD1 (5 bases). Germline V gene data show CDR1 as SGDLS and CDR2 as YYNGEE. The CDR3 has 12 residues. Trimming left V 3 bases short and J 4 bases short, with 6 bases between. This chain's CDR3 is CASSGGPDTQYF. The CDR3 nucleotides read TGTGCCAGCAGCGGGGGCCCAGATACGCAGTATTTT.

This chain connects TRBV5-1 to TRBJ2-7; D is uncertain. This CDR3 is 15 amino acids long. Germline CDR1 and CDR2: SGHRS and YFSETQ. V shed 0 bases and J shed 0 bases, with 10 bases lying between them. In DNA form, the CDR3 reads TGCGCCAGCAGCTTGGGAACGTACAGCTCCTACGAGCAGTACTTC. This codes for CASSLGTYSSYEQYF.

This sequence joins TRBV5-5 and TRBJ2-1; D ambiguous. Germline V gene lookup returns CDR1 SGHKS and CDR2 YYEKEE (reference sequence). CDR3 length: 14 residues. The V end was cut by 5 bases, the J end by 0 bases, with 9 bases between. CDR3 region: CASRLLSSYNEQFF. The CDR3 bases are TGTGCCAGCAGGTTGTTGAGCTCCTACAATGAGCAGTTCTTC. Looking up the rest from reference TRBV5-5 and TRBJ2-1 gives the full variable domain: DAGVTQSPTHLIKTRGQQVTLRCSPISGHKSVSWYQQVLGQGPQFIFQYYEKEERGRGNFPDRFSARQFPNYSSELNVNALLLGDSALYLCASRLLSSYNEQFFGPGTRLTVL.

CDR3 coding DNA: TGTGCCACCAGCAGCCGCAATTCAGCGGGGGGGGCAAGGGGGCAGTTCTTC. This gives the protein CATSSRNSAGGARGQFF. The chain joins TRBV15 to TRBJ2-1; 10 bases align to TRBD2. The CDR3 has 17 amino acids. Germline V CDR1 and CDR2: LNHNV, YYDKDF (reference sequence). V was pared by 3 bases and J by 12 bases, with 17 bases of the junction left unmatched.

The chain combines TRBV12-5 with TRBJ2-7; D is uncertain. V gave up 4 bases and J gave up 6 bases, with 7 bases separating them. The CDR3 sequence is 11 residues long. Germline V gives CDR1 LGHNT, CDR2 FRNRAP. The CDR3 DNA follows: TGTGCTAGTGGTTCCTGGCCCGAGCAGTACTTC. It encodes CASGSWPEQYF.